Each of the 14 T cell receptor beta chains below was sequenced from the same sample in a study of blood T cell repertoires in COVID-19 (dated by TCRdb to about 2020). The library was produced with the immunoSEQ multiplex PCR assay. The clones in this table, taken by TCRdb from immuneACCESS, are in-frame only. Not every clone is retained; where verified, under half of the shortfall comes from an unresolved V gene, and the cause of the rest is unknown. The sample has 140,000 or so clones on record, around 86% of them singletons. Of the sample, approximately 11% falls within the top ten clones. Sequencing used PBMCs or T cells enriched from blood (not recorded which). The receptors were sampled from a man aged 60-69 years who had recovered from COVID-19.

In DNA, the CDR3 is TGCAGCGGCTCAAGGGGGCGGCAAGAGACCCAGTACTTC. Its translation is CSGSRGRQETQYF. The chain joins TRBV29-1 to TRBJ2-5; 7 positions agree with TRBD1. The CDR3 loop spans 13 amino acids. J gave up 2 bases and V 7 bases, and 7 bases lay outside the gene matches. Germline-derived CDR1 and CDR2 are SQVTM and ANQGSEA.

The chain uses TRBV19 and TRBJ2-2; 8 nucleotides match TRBD2. CDR3 size: 14 residues. CDR1 and CDR2 from the germline V gene are LNHDA and SQIVND (reference sequence). V dropped 3 bases and J dropped 6; count of bases not matched to a gene: 3. DNA for the CDR3: TGTGCCAGTAGTATCCCAGCGGGGGCCGGGGAGCTGTTTTTT. Protein: CASSIPAGAGELFF.

J is TRBJ2-2 and V is TRBV5-4; D is possibly TRBD1 (5 bases). CDR1 and CDR2 from the germline V gene are SGHNT and YYREEE (reference sequence). V lost 1 base to trimming and J lost 3 bases, with 7 bases between them. The CDR3 runs 14 residues. Written as DNA, the CDR3 is TGTGCCAGCAGCTTGAGGGGTGACACCGGGGAGCTGTTTTTT. The encoded protein is CASSLRGDTGELFF.

V gene TRBV9 combines with J gene TRBJ1-1; 7 nucleotides match TRBD1. CDR1 and CDR2 from the germline V gene are SGDLS and YYNGEE. Trimming removed 3 bases from V and 8 bases from J; junction bases left unmatched: 13. CDR3 length: 15 amino acids. CDR3 nucleotides: TGTGCCAGCAGCGCCGACCTCTGGGACAGAGGCGAAGCTTTCTTT. Its translation: CASSADLWDRGEAFF.

The chain combines TRBV3-1 (or the pseudogene TRBV3-2) with TRBJ2-7, with D possibly TRBD2 on 6 matching bases. Looked up from germline, CDR1 is LGHDT and CDR2 is YNNKEL (reference sequence). The V end lost 1 base, the J end lost 2 bases, and 9 bases lay between the germline ends. The CDR3 length is 14 residues. CDR3 residues: CASSQVGRTYEQYF. The CDR3 DNA reads TGTGCCAGCAGCCAAGTGGGGAGGACCTACGAGCAGTACTTC.

This chain joins TRBV2 and TRBJ2-1, with D tentatively TRBD2 (5 bases). This CDR3 contains 14 residues. The germline gives CDR1 SNHLY, CDR2 FYNNEI. V was shortened by 4 bases and J by 6 bases, with 13 bases between the two germline ends. CDR3 residues: CASSAGWQLNEQFF. The DNA for the CDR3 is TGTGCCAGCAGTGCGGGGTGGCAGCTCAATGAGCAGTTCTTC. Complete variable domain (other parts from reference TRBV2 and TRBJ2-1): EPEVTQTPSHQVTQMGQEVILRCVPISNHLYFYWYRQILGQKVEFLVSFYNNEISEKSEIFDDQFSVERPDGSNFTLKIRSTKLEDSAMYFCASSAGWQLNEQFFGPGTRLTVL.

The chain uses TRBV28 and TRBJ2-7; 8 nucleotides agree with TRBD1. CDR3 length equals 15 residues. V shed 6 bases, J shed 2 bases, and the junction held 9 bases outside the gene matches. The V gene's germline CDR1 is MDHEN and CDR2 SYDVKM. This chain's CDR3 is CASSPQGARPYEQYF. In DNA form, the CDR3 reads TGTGCCAGCAGCCCTCAGGGGGCTCGCCCCTACGAGCAGTACTTC.

The chain couples TRBV10-3 to TRBJ1-5, with 7 bases fitting TRBD1. CDR1 is ENHRY, CDR2 SYGVKD, per germline. CDR3 length: 16 residues. The J segment lost 0 bases and the V segment lost 4 bases, leaving 6 bases of the junction unmatched. The CDR3: CAISGGTAYSNQPQHF. The CDR3 DNA reads as TGTGCCATCAGTGGGGGGACAGCTTATAGCAATCAGCCCCAGCATTTT.

This clone came up a few times. This chain links TRBV3-1 (or the pseudogene TRBV3-2) with TRBJ1-2; TRBD1 aligns across 8 bases. This CDR3 spans 15 amino acids. With V trimmed by 3 bases and J by 3 bases, 6 bases remained unmatched. CDR1 is LGHDT and CDR2 is YNNKEL in the germline V gene (reference sequence). DNA for the CDR3: TGTGCCAGCAGCCATGTACCGGGACAGGACTATGGCTACACCTTC. The encoded protein is CASSHVPGQDYGYTF.

CDR3 in DNA: TGTGCCAGCAGCGAAGGGAGTAGAGAAAAACTGTTTTTT. Translating it yields CASSEGSREKLFF. This chain joins TRBV5-4 and TRBJ1-4; no reliable D call. The CDR3 covers 13 residues. Looked up from germline, CDR1 is SGHNT and CDR2 is YYREEE (reference sequence). V dropped 4 bases and J dropped 8 bases, with 12 bases sitting between them.

The chain is built from TRBV5-1 and TRBJ2-2; 9 positions match TRBD1. V shed 0 bases and J 6 bases; nucleotides not matched to a gene: 3. The V gene's germline CDR1 is SGHRS and CDR2 YFSETQ. The CDR3 covers 15 residues. In nucleotides, the CDR3 is TGCGCCAGCAGCTTGGAACAGGGGGCTGCCGGGGAGCTGTTTTTT. Translated: CASSLEQGAAGELFF.

The V call is TRBV13, the J call TRBJ2-5, with D perhaps TRBD1 (6 bases). The CDR3 is 14 residues long. Germline-derived CDR1 and CDR2 are PRHDT and FYEKMQ (reference sequence). Between the trimmed V and J ends, which lost 6 bases and 5 bases, there was a span of 16 bases. The CDR3 DNA reads as TGTGCCAGCAGTCTCAACAGGGTTTCGGAGACCCAGTACTTC. Protein: CASSLNRVSETQYF.

This chain links TRBV15 with TRBJ1-4; D possibly corresponds to TRBD1 (5 bases). Trimming removed 0 bases at V and 6 bases at J, with 17 bases between. CDR1 and CDR2 (germline): LNHNV, YYDKDF (reference sequence). The CDR3 sequence is 17 residues long. CDR3 loop: CATSRDNKGYRHEKLFF. The CDR3 region has the DNA TGTGCCACCAGCAGAGATAATAAGGGGTACCGGCATGAAAAACTGTTTTTT. The full variable domain, in which reference TRBV15 and TRBJ1-4 provide the parts outside the CDR3, is DAMVIQNPRYQVTQFGKPVTLSCSQTLNHNVMYWYQQKSSQAPKLLFHYYDKDFNNEADTPDNFQSRRPNTSFCFLDIRSPGLGDTAMYLCATSRDNKGYRHEKLFFGSGTQLSVL.

The rearrangement uses TRBV27 and TRBJ2-7; a possible D gene is TRBD2 (7 bases). The CDR3 is made up of 16 amino acids. Germline values: CDR1 MNHEY, CDR2 SMNVEV (reference sequence). With 5 bases removed from V and 7 bases from J, the gap between germline ends came to 24 bases. The CDR3 DNA follows: TGTGCCAGCAGTCCCGCCGGGAGGCTAGGGGGGTGGGAGCAGTACTTC. It is translated as CASSPAGRLGGWEQYF.